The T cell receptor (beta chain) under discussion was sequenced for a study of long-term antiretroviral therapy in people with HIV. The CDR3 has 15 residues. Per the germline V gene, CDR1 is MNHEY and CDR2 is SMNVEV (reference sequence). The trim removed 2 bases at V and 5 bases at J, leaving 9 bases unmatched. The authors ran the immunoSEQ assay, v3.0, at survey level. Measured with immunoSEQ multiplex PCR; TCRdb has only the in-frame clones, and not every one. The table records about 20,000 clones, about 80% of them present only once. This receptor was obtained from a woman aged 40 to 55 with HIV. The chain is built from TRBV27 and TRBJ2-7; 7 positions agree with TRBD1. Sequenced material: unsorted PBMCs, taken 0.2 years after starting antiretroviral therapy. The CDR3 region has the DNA TGTGCCAGCAGTTTACGGGACAGCTCTCCTCACGAGCAGTACTTC. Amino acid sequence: CASSLRDSSPHEQYF.